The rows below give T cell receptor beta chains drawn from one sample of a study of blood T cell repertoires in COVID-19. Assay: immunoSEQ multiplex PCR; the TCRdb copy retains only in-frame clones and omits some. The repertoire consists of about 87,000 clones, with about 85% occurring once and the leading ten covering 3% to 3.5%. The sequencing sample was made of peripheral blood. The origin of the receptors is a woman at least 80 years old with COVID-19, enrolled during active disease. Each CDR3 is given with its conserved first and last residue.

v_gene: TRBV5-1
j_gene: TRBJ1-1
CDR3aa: CASSLAQGGTEAFF

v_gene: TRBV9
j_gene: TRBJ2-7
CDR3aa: CASSVSAGGSYEQYF

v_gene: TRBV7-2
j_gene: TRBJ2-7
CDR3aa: CASSYTFRGIEQYF

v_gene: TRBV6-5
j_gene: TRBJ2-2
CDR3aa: CASSFGQGAIGELFF

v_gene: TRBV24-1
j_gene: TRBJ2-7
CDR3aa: CATSEWTSGSYEQYF

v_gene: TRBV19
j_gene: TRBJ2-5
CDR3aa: CASSILAGEETQYF

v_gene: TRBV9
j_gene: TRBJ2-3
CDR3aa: CASSSGLAGAPDTQYF

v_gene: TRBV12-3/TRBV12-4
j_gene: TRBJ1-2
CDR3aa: CASRRVSYGYTF

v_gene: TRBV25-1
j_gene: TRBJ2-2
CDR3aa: CASSETGGNTGELFF

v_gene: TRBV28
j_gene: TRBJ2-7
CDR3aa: CASSLTEGGEQYF

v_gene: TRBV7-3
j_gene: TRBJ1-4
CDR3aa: CASSRLGGVNEKLFF

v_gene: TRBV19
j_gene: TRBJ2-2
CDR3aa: CASSIGQGANGELFF

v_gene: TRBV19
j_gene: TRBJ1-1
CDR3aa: CASSSPGRRGGTEAFF

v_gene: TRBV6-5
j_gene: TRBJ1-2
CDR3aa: CASSYSPGARGYTF

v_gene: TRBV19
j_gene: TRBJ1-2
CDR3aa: CASSIRNYGYTF

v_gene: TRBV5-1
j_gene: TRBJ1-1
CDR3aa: CASSPTPGQKNTEAFF

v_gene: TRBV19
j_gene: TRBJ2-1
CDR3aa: CARPLGGDKGGGQFF

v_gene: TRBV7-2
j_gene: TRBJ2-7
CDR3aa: CASSLNGWSREQYF

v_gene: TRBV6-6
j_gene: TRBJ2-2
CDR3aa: CASSRPLGTSGNSNTGELFF

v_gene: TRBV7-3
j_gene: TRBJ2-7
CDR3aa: CASSRTGRNEQYF

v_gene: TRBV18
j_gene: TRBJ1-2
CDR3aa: CASSPRQGMAGYTF

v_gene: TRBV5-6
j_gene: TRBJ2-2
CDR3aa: CASSLLAGLTGELFF

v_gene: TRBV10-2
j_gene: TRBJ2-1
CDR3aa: CASRWGLADNEQFF

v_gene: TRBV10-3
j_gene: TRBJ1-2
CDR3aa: CAISDHRGRDYGYTF

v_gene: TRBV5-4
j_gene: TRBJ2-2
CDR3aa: CASSSQGTGELFF

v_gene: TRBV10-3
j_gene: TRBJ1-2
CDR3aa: CAISEGGAKYGYTF

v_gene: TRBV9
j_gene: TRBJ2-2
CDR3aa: CASSVGLAGANTGELFF

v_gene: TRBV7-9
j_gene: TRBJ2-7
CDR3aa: CASSYRDIAGEQYF

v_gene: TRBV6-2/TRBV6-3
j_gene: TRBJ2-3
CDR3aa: CASTPLGGTDTQYF

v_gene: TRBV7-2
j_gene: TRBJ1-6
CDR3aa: CASSFQGYNSPLHF

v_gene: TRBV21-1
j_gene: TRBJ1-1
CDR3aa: CASSTRGVMNTEAFF

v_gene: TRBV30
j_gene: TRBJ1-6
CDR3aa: CAWSVGTGNSPLHF

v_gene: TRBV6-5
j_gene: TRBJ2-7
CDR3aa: CARLDSAAPPEQYF

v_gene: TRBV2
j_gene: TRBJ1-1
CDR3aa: CASSPRQGFTEAFF

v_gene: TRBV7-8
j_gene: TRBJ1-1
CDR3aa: CASSYRTGTMNTEAFF

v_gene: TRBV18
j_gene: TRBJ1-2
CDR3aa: CASSYDYGYTF

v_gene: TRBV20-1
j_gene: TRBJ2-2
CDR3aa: CSASTRRGAGELFF

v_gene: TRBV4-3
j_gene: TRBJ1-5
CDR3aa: CASSQVVDQPQHF

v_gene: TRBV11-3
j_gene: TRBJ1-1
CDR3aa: CASSLDPITEAFF

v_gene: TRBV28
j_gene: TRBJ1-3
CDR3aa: CASSLQAIEGNTIYF

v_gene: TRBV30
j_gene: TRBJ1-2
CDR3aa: CAWSVLGLPVYGYTF

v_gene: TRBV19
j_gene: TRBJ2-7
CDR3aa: CASSDTYEQYF

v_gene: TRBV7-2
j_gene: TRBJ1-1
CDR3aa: CASSPRGTEAFF

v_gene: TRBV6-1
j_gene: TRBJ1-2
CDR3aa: CASSESWVGGEFGYTF

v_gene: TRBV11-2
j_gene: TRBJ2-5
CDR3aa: CASSQRAGGETQYF

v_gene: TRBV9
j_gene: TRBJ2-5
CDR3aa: CASSVDQIQETQYF

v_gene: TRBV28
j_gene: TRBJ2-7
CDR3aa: CASSQTSGRVSEQYF

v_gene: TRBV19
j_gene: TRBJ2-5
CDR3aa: CASAPLAGGRETQYF

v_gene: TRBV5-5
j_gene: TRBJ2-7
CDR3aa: CASSFSGALYEQYF